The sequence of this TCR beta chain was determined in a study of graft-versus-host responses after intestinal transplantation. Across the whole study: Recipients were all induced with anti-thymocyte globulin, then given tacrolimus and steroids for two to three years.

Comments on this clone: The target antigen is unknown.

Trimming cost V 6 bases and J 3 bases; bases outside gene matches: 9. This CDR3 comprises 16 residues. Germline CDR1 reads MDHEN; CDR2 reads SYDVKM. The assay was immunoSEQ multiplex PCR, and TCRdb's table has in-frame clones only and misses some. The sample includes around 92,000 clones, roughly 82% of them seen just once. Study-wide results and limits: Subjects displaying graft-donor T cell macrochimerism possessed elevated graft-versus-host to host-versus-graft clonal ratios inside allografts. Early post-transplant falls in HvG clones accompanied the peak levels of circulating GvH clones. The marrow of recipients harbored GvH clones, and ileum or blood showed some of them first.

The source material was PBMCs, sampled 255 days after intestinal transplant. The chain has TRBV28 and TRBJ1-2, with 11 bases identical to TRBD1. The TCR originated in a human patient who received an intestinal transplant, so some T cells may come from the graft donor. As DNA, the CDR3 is TGTGCCAGCAGCGGATCGACGGGACAGGGGGACTATGGCTACACCTTC. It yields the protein CASSGSTGQGDYGYTF.